Listed below are T cell receptor beta chains from one sample, sequenced in a study of OX40 agonist ivuxolimab in advanced cancers. Using immunoSEQ multiplex PCR, the repertoire was profiled, and TCRdb retains in-frame clones only, with some absent. The sample consists of about 73,000 clones, around 90% of them appearing once. The sequencing used CD4+ or CD8+ T cells sorted from blood, collected in a trial of the OX40 agonist ivuxolimab. The receptors originated from an adult with an advanced solid tumor such as melanoma, head and neck, liver or kidney cancer. Both conserved end residues are part of each CDR3. Each record gives: J gene, V gene, clone size, D gene, CDR3 DNA, CDR3 protein. The D gene is left open where the match is weak. Not every row has a clone size; where given, it reads once, few, many or a size class.

>TRBJ2-1|TRBV14|-|-
TGTGCCAGCAGCCACGGTGTGAAGCAGTTCTTC
CASSHGVKQFF
>TRBJ2-7|TRBV5-4|-|-
TGTGCCAGCAGCACCGCCGAGGGGCTAAGTAGGGACGAGCAGTACTTC
CASSTAEGLSRDEQYF
>TRBJ2-7|TRBV6-1|-|TRBD2
TGTGCCAGCAGTGAAACTAGCGGGGGCTACGAGCAGTACTTC
CASSETSGGYEQYF
>TRBJ2-7|TRBV27|-|TRBD1
TGTGCCAGCAGTCAGGGGGACAGCGGCGGCTACGAGCAGTACTTC
CASSQGDSGGYEQYF
>TRBJ1-2|TRBV5-1|-|-
TGCGCCAGCAGCTTAAAGACAAGGACTAATGGCTACACCTTC
CASSLKTRTNGYTF
>TRBJ2-1|TRBV27|-|-
TGTGCCAGCAGTTTATTTGAGGGAAGGGAGCAGTTCTTC
CASSLFEGREQFF
>TRBJ2-2|TRBV5-8|-|-
TGTGCCAGCCCTCGACACGTCAAGAACACCGGGGAGCTGTTTTTT
CASPRHVKNTGELFF
>TRBJ1-5|TRBV27|-|-
TGTGCCAGCAGTTTGGGCTTTACGAATCAGCCCCAGCATTTT
CASSLGFTNQPQHF
>TRBJ1-5|TRBV2|-|-
TGTGCCAGCAGTCTTGATAATAGCAATCAGCCCCAGCATTTT
CASSLDNSNQPQHF
>TRBJ2-1|TRBV9|-|TRBD2
TGTGCCAGCAGCGTAGGGGGAGGGAATGAGCAGTTCTTC
CASSVGGGNEQFF
>TRBJ1-2|TRBV7-9|-|TRBD1
TGTGCCAGCAGCTTCGAGTTAGACAGGGGAGGCTACACCTTC
CASSFELDRGGYTF
>TRBJ2-7|TRBV2|-|-
TGTGCCAGCGGCAGGCGCGCCGCCTACGAGCAGTACTTC
CASGRRAAYEQYF
>TRBJ2-5|TRBV28|-|-
TGTGCCAGCAGTTTACCCTGGGGGGAGACCCAGTACTTC
CASSLPWGETQYF
>TRBJ2-7|TRBV5-1|-|TRBD1
TGCGCCAGCAGACCTACAGGGGCGGACGAGCAGTACTTC
CASRPTGADEQYF
>TRBJ1-1|TRBV18|-|-
TGTGCCAGCTCACCTCTAATCCTGAGTATGAACACTGAAGCTTTCTTT
CASSPLILSMNTEAFF
>TRBJ1-1|TRBV30|-|-
TGTGCCTGGAGTGTAAAGGCAGGGCTGAACACTGAAGCTTTCTTT
CAWSVKAGLNTEAFF
>TRBJ2-5|TRBV28|once|TRBD1
TGTGCCAGCAGTTTATCCACAGGGGGATCAGAAGAGACCCAGTACTTC
CASSLSTGGSEETQYF
>TRBJ2-1|TRBV28|-|TRBD2
TGTGCCAGCAGTTTACGACTAGCGGGAGTGATTAACGAGCAGTTCTTC
CASSLRLAGVINEQFF
>TRBJ1-1|TRBV7-6|-|TRBD1
TGTGCCAGCAGCTTAGAGACAGGGGCGAACACTGAAGCTTTCTTT
CASSLETGANTEAFF
>TRBJ1-6|TRBV30|-|-
TGTGCCTGCCTGGCAGGGGAGTATAATTCACCCCTCCACTTT
CACLAGEYNSPLHF
>TRBJ2-3|TRBV5-6|once|-
TGTGCCAGCAGACCGGGGTTTGCTAGCACAGATACGCAGTATTTT
CASRPGFASTDTQYF
>TRBJ2-5|TRBV6-5|-|-
TGTGCCAGCAGTTGGGGGGACAGCTTCGACCAAGAGACCCAGTACTTC
CASSWGDSFDQETQYF
>TRBJ2-3|TRBV5-4|-|-
TGTGCCAGCAGCTTGGGGGCAGATACGCAGTATTTT
CASSLGADTQYF
>TRBJ2-1|TRBV11-1|-|-
TGTGCCAGCAGCTTAGAAGGCTCCTACAATGAGCAGTTCTTC
CASSLEGSYNEQFF
>TRBJ2-5|TRBV9|once|TRBD1
TGTGCCAGCAGCGTAGCGCAGGGGGCGTGGGAGACCCAGTACTTC
CASSVAQGAWETQYF
>TRBJ1-2|TRBV5-6|-|-
TGTGCCAGCAGCCCCGTCGGGGTGGAAAATGGCTACACCTTC
CASSPVGVENGYTF
>TRBJ2-3|TRBV7-3|-|-
TGTGCCAGCAGCTCAATTCCCCAAGATACGCAGTATTTT
CASSSIPQDTQYF
>TRBJ2-1|TRBV14|-|TRBD2
TGTGCCAGCAGCCGACTAGCGGGAGGGTACAATGAGCAGTTCTTC
CASSRLAGGYNEQFF
>TRBJ2-2|TRBV11-3|few|TRBD2
TGTGCCAGCAGCACTACTAGCGGGGGACAGACCGGGGAGCTGTTTTTT
CASSTTSGGQTGELFF
>TRBJ2-3|TRBV7-9|-|-
TGTGCCAGCAGCTCATCTTTAGATACGCAGTATTTT
CASSSSLDTQYF
>TRBJ2-2|TRBV7-7|-|-
TGTGCCAGCAGCTTAGATGCTACCGGGGAGCTGTTTTTT
CASSLDATGELFF
>TRBJ1-1|TRBV5-4|-|-
TGTGCCAGCAGCTCGATGGACACTGAAGCTTTCTTT
CASSSMDTEAFF
>TRBJ2-7|TRBV19|-|-
TGTGCCAGTAGTATAACGCTGACCTACGAGCAGTACTTC
CASSITLTYEQYF
>TRBJ2-3|TRBV4-2|-|TRBD2
TGTGCCAGCAGCCATCTCCCGGGACTAGCGGGAGTCTTTAGCACAGATACGCAGTATTTT
CASSHLPGLAGVFSTDTQYF
>TRBJ2-7|TRBV27|-|TRBD2
TGTGCCAGCAGTTTAGCGGGAGGGAACTACGAGCAGTACTTC
CASSLAGGNYEQYF
>TRBJ2-1|TRBV27|-|TRBD1
TGTGCCAGCTACTCGACAGGGGGTTTCTACAATGAGCAGTTCTTC
CASYSTGGFYNEQFF
>TRBJ2-7|TRBV7-8|-|TRBD1
TGTGCCAGCAGCTTCAGGACAGGGAAGTTGGAGTACGAGCAGTACTTC
CASSFRTGKLEYEQYF
>TRBJ1-5|TRBV6-1|-|-
TGTGCCAGCAGTGAACCCCCTGGAGGATCAAGCAATCAGCCCCAGCATTTT
CASSEPPGGSSNQPQHF
>TRBJ2-1|TRBV27|-|TRBD1
TGTGCCAGCAGTTTGTACAGGGGATACAATGAGCAGTTCTTC
CASSLYRGYNEQFF
>TRBJ2-1|TRBV4-2|once|TRBD2
TGTGCCAGCAGCCCGTTAGCGGGGGAGCGCTACAATGAGCAGTTCTTC
CASSPLAGERYNEQFF
>TRBJ1-5|TRBV6-5|-|-
TGTGCCAGCAGTTTGGTGGCAGGGGATCAGCCCCAGCATTTT
CASSLVAGDQPQHF